Listed here are 4 T cell receptor beta chains from one sample, sequenced in a study of T cell responses to AZD1222 COVID-19 vaccine. Using immunoSEQ multiplex PCR, the repertoire was profiled, and TCRdb retains in-frame clones only, with some absent. The data hold 130,000 to 150,000 clones, with around 92% observed a single time. The specimen was peripheral blood, collected on day 0 of AZD1222 vaccination. The origin of the receptors is an adult in good health.

The rearrangement links TRBV12-3 or TRBV12-4 to TRBJ1-2, with D tentatively TRBD1 (6 bases). Trimming took off 3 bases at V and 7 bases at J, with 12 bases between the two ends. This CDR3 spans 13 amino acids. The CDR3 here is CASSFEQGRGYTF. The CDR3 nucleotides are TGTGCCAGCAGTTTCGAACAGGGCCGTGGCTACACCTTC.

The chain joins TRBV15 to TRBJ1-3; D remains ambiguous. Germline V gene sequence: CDR1 LNHNV, CDR2 YYDKDF (reference sequence). V was cut by 0 bases and J by 8 bases, with 11 bases left in between. This CDR3 has 14 residues. The CDR3 bases are TGTGCCACCAGCAGAGAACGCTTTATCGACACCATATATTTT. The encoded protein is CATSRERFIDTIYF.

The rearrangement joins TRBV3-1 (or the pseudogene TRBV3-2) to TRBJ1-1; D remains ambiguous. V lost 7 bases and J 1 base, leaving 10 bases between the germline ends. Germline V gene lookup returns CDR1 LGHDT and CDR2 YNNKEL (reference sequence). The CDR3 extends over 13 amino acids. The CDR3 coding sequence is TGTGCCAGCACCGCAAACCCGAACACTGAAGCTTTCTTT. The encoded protein is CASTANPNTEAFF.

The chain joins TRBV7-6 to TRBJ2-7; possible D gene TRBD2, 5 bases. CDR1 and CDR2 (germline): SGHVS, FNYEAQ. V was clipped by 1 base and J by 4 bases, with 8 bases between them. The CDR3 consists of 13 residues. The CDR3 here is CASSLGGEYEQYF. Written as DNA, the CDR3 is TGTGCCAGCAGCTTAGGTGGGGAGTACGAGCAGTACTTC.